This TCR beta chain was observed in a study of T cell responses to AZD1222 COVID-19 vaccine. Study results and caveats: Repertoires in all cases were sampled only once the peak T cell response had passed.

This clone appeared a few times. Its antigen is not known. The table came from immunoSEQ multiplex PCR; TCRdb's copy has only in-frame clones and leaves some out. The sample contains around 260,000 clones, roughly 93% of which appear only once. This clonotype was sampled from an adult in good health. The specimen comprised peripheral blood, sampled on day 0 of AZD1222 vaccination.

The CDR3 is CASSLVPAGFGNTIYF. CDR3 coding DNA: TGTGCCAGCAGTTTGGTCCCGGCGGGGTTCGGAAACACCATATATTTT. This chain uses TRBV28 with TRBJ1-3; no reliable D call. CDR1 and CDR2 (germline): MDHEN, SYDVKM. V gave up 3 bases and J gave up 4 bases, with 16 bases separating them. The CDR3 covers 16 residues.